This TCR beta chain was identified in a study of cytomegalovirus exposure and HLA in healthy donors. Study-level information: Earlier results showed approximately 110 million unique TCR beta sequences derived from approximately 180 million T cells. Overall study results and limits: A later analysis found TCR association rates differed by HLA locus, highest for DRB1 and lowest for HLA-C. In a later analysis, a missense DCLRE1C variant was linked to TCR beta V- and J-gene trimming.

As regards this clone: The antigen is unknown.

Germline V lookup: CDR1 GTSNPN, CDR2 SVGIG (reference sequence). Losses at the gene ends were 0 bases for V and 5 bases for J; bases not matched to a gene: 8. This CDR3 comprises 15 residues. The PCR had 60 Vbeta and 13 Jbeta primers. Sequenced by immunoSEQ multiplex PCR; TCRdb stores in-frame clones only, minus some. Among roughly 70,000 clones listed, roughly four fifths were seen once. V usage is TRBV30 and J usage is TRBJ2-5, with TRBD1 matching over 8 bases. This sequence originates from a man in his forties or fifties in good health and CMV-seronegative. The sample was PBMCs. The CDR3 protein is CAWSVQGGPGETQYF. In DNA form, the CDR3 reads TGTGCCTGGAGTGTACAGGGGGGCCCGGGGGAGACCCAGTACTTC.